A single count supports the clone carrying this TCR beta chain. The data originate from a study of blood T cells in healthy people across ages. J lost 5 bases, V lost 3 bases, and 6 bases had no gene match. The CDR3 sequence is 14 residues long. Germline V gives CDR1 MNHEY, CDR2 SMNVEV (reference sequence). The second PCR ran roughly 7 to 12 cycles with a sample-barcoded 5' primer and J-beta primers. TCRdb itself ran the 5' RACE reads through MiXCR, one entry per CDR3 protein. Of 1.5 million to 1.8 million distinct CDR3 sequences in the sample, 42% were seen once. Sample: blood. The TCR comes from a woman between 18 and 29 years old in good health. This sequence joins TRBV27 and TRBJ1-1; 7 positions match TRBD1. CDR3 DNA sequence: TGTGCCAGCAGTTTTAGCGCAGGGGGGACTGAAGCTTTCTTT. Protein: CASSFSAGGTEAFF.